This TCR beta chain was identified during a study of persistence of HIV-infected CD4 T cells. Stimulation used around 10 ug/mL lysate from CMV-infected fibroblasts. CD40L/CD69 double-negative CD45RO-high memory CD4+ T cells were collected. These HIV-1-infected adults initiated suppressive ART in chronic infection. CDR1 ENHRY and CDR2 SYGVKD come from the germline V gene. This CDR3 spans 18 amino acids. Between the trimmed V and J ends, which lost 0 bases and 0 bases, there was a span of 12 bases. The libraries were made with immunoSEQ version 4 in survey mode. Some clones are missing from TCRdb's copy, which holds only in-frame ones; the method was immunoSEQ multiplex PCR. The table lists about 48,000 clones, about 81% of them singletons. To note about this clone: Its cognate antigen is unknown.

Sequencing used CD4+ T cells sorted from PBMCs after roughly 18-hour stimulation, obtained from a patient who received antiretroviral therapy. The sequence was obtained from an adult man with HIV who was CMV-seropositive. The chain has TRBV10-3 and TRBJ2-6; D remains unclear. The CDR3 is CAISESWNVSSGANVLTF. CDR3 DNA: TGTGCCATCAGTGAGTCATGGAATGTATCCTCTGGGGCCAACGTCCTGACTTTC.